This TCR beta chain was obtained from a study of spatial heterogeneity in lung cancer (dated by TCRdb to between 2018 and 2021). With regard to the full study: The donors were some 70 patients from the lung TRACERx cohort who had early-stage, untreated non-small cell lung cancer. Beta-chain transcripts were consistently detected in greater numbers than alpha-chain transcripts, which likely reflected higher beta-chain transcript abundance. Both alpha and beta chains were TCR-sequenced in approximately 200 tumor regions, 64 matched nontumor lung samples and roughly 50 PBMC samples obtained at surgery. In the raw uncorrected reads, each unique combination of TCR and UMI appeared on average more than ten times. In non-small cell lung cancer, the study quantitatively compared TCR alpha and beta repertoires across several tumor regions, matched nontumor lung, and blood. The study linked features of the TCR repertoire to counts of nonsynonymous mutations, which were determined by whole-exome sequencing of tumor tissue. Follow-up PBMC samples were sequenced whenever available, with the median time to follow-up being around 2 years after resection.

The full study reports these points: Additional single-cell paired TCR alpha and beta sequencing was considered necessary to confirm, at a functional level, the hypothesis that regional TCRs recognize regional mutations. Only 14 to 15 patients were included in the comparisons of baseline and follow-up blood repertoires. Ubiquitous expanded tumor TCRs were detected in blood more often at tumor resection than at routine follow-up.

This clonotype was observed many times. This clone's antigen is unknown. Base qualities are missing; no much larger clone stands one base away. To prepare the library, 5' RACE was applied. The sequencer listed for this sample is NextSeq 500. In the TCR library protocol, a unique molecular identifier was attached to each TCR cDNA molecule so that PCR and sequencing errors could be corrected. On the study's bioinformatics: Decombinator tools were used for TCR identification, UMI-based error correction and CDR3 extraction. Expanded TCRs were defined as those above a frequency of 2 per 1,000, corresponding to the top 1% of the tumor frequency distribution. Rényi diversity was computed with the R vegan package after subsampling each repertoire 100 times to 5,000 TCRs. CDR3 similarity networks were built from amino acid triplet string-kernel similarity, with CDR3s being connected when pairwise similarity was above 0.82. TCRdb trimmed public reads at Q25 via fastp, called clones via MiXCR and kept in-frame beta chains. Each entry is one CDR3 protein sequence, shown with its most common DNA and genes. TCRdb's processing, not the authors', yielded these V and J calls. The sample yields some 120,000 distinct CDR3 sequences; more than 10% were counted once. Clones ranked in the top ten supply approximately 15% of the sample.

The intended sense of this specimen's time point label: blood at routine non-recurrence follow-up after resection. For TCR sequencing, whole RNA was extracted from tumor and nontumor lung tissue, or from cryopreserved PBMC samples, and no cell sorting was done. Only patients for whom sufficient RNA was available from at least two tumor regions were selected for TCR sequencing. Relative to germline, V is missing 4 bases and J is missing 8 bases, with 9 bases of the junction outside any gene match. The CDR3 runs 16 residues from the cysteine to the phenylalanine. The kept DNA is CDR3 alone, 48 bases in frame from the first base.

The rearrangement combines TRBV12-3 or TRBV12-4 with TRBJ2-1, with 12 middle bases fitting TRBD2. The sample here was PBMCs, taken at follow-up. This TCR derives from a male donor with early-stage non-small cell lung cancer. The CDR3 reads CASSSASGGVLYEQFF. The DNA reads TGTGCCAGCAGTTCCGCTAGCGGGGGGGTCTTATATGAGCAGTTCTTC.